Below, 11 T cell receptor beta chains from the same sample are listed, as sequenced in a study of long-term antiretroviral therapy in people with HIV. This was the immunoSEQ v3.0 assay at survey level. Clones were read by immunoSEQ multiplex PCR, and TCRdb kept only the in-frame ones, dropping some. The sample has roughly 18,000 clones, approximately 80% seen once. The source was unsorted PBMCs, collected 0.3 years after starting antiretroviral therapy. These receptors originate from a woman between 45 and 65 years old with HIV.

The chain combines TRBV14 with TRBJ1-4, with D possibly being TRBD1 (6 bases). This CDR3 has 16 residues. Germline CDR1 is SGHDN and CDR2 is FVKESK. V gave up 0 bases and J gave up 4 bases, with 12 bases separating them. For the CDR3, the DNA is TGTGCCAGCAGCCAAGATCTTACAGGGTTTAATGAAAAACTGTTTTTT. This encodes CASSQDLTGFNEKLFF.

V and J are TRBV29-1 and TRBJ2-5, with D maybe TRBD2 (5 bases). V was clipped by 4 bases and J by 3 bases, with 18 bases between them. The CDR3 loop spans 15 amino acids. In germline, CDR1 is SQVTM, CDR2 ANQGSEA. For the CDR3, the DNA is TGCAGCGTTGCCCTGACCCGCAGGAGGAAAGAGACCCAGTACTTC. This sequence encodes CSVALTRRRKETQYF.

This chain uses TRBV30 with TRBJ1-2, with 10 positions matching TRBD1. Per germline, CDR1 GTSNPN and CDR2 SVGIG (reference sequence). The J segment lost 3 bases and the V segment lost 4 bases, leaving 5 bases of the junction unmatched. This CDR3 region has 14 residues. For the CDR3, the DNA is TGTGCCTGGAACCACGGACAGGGGGACTATGGCTACACCTTC. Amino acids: CAWNHGQGDYGYTF. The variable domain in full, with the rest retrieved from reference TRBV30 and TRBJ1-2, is SQTIHQWPATLVQPVGSPLSLECTVEGTSNPNLYWYRQAAGRGLQLLFYSVGIGQISSEVPQNLSASRPQDRQFILSSKKLLLSDSGFYLCAWNHGQGDYGYTFGSGTRLTVV.

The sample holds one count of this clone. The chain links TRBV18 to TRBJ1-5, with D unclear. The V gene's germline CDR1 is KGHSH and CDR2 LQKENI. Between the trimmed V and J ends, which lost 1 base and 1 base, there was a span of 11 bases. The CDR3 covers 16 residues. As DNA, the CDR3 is TGTGCCAGCTCACCACGACAACCTGACAGCAATCAGCCCCAGCATTTT. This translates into CASSPRQPDSNQPQHF.

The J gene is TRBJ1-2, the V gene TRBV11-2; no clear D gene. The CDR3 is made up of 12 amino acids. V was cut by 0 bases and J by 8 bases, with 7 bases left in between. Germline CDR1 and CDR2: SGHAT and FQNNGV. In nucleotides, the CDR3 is TGTGCCAGCAGCTTAGATCGGTTAGGCTACACCTTC. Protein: CASSLDRLGYTF.

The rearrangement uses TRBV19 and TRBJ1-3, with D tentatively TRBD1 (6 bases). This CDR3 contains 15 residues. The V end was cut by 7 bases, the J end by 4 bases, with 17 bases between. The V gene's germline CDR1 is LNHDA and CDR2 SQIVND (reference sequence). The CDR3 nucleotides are TGTGCCAGTACCCTGACAGGAACTGGAGGAAACACCATATATTTT. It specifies CASTLTGTGGNTIYF.

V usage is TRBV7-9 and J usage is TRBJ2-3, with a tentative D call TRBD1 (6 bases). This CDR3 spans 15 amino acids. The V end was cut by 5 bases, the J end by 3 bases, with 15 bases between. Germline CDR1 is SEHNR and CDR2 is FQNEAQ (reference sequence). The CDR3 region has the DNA TGTGCCAGCAGCCCGACTTTGGGGGCAACAGATACGCAGTATTTT. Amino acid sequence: CASSPTLGATDTQYF.

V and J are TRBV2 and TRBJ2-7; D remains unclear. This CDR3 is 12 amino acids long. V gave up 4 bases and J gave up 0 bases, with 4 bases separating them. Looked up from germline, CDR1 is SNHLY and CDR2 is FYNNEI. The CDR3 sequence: CASSGTSYEQYF. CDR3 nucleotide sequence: TGTGCCAGCAGTGGAACCTCCTACGAGCAGTACTTC.

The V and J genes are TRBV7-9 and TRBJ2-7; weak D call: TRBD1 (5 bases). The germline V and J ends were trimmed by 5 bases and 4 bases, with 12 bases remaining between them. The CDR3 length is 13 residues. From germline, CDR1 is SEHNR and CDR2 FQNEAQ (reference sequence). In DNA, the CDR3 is TGTGCCAGCAGCCCCCGTCAGGGTTACGAGCAGTACGTC. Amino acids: CASSPRQGYEQYV.

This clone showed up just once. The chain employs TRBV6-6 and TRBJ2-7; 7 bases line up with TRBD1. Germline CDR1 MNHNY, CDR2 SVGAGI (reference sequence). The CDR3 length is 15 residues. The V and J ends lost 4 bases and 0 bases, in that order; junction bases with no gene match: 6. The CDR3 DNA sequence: TGTGCCAGCAGTTCCCGGGACAGCCTCTCCTACGAGCAGTACGTC. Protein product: CASSSRDSLSYEQYV.

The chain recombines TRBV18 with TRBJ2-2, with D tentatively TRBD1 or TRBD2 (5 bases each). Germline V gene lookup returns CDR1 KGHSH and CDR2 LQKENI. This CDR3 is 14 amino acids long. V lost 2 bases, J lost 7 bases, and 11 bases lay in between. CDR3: CASSPGTGLGELFF. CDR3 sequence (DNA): TGTGCCAGCTCACCAGGGACCGGTCTCGGGGAGCTGTTTTTT.